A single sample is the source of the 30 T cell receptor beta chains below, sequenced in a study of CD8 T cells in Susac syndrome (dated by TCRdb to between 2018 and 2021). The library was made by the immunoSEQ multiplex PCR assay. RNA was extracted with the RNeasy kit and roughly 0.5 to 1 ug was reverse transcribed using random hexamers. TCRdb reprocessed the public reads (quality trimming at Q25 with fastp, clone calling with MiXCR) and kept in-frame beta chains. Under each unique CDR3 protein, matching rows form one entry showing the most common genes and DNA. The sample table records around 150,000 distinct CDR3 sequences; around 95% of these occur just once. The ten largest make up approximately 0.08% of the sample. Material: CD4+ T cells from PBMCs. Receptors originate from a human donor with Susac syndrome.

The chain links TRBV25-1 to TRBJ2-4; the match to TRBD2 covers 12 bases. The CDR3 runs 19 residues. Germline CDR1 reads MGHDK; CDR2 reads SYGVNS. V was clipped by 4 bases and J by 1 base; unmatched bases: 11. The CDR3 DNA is TGTGCCAGCAGTGGACTAGCGGGAGAGTTCTTGGTGGCCAAAAACATTCAGTACTTC. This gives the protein CASSGLAGEFLVAKNIQYF.

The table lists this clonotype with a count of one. The CDR3 here is CASSYLRTGAFF. The CDR3 nucleotides are TGTGCCAGCAGTTACCTAAGGACGGGAGCTTTCTTT. The gene calls are TRBV5-8 and TRBJ1-1, with no clear D. Trimming took off 5 bases at V and 10 bases at J, with 15 bases between the two ends. The CDR3 has 12 residues. The germline V gene encodes CDR1 SGHTS and CDR2 YDEGEE.

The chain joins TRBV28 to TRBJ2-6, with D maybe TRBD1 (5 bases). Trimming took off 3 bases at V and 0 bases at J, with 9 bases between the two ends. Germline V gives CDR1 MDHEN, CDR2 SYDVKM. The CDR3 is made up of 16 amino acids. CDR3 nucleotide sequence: TGTGCCAGCAGTTTCCGCGGACACTCTGGGGCCAACGTCCTGACTTTC. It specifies CASSFRGHSGANVLTF.

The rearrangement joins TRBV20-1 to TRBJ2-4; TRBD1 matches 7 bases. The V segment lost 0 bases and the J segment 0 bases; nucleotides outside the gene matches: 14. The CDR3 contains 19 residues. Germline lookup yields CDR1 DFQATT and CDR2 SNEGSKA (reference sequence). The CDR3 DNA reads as TGCAGTGCTAGAGACCCCCCGGACAGGACACATCTAGCCAAAAACATTCAGTACTTC. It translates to CSARDPPDRTHLAKNIQYF.

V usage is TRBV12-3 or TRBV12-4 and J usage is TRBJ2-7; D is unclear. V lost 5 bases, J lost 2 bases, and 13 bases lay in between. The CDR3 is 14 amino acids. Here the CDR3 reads CASSQWEGTYEQYF. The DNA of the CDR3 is TGTGCCAGCAGTCAGTGGGAAGGGACCTACGAGCAGTACTTC.

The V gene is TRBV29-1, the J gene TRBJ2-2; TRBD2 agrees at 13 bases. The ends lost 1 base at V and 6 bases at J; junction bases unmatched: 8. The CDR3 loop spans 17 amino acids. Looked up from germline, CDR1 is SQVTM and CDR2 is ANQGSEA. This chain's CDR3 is CSVEGGLAGAGPGELFF. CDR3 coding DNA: TGCAGCGTTGAAGGTGGACTAGCGGGAGCGGGCCCCGGGGAGCTGTTTTTT.

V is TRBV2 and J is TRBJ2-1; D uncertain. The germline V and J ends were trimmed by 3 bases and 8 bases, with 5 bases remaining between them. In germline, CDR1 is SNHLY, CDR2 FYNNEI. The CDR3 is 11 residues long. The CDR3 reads CASSDPDEQFF. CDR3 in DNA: TGTGCCAGCAGTGACCCTGATGAGCAGTTCTTC.

In nucleotides, the CDR3 is TGCAGTGCTAGCTGGACACGCCCTAACTATGGCTACACCTTC. Residues: CSASWTRPNYGYTF. The V and J genes are TRBV20-1 and TRBJ1-2; possibly TRBD1 for D (5 bases). V was pared by 3 bases and J by 0 bases, with 11 bases between. The length of the CDR3 is 14 residues. Per germline, CDR1 DFQATT and CDR2 SNEGSKA (reference sequence).

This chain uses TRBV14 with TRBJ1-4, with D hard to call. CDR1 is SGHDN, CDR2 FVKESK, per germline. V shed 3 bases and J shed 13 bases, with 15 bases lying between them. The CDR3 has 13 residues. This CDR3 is CASSQPLSGRLFF. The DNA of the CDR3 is TGTGCCAGCAGCCAGCCTCTCTCCGGGCGACTGTTTTTT.

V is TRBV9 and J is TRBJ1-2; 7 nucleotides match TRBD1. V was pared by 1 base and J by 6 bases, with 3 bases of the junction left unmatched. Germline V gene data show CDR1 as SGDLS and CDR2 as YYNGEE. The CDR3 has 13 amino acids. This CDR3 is CASSVTGEDGYTF. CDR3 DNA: TGTGCCAGCAGCGTAACAGGGGAGGATGGCTACACCTTC.

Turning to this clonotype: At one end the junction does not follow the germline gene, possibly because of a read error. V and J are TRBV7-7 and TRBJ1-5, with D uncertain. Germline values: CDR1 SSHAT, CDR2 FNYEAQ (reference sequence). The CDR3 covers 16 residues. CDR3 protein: CASSPPDDHSNQPQHF. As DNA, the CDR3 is TGTGCTAGCAGCCCCCCGGACGATCATAGCAATCAGCCCCAGCATTTT.

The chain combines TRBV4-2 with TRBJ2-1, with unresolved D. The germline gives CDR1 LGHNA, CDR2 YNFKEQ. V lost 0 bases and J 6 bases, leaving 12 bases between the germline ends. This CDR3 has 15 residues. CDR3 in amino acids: CASSQEVLVRNEQFF. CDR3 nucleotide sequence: TGTGCCAGCAGCCAAGAAGTCCTAGTCCGCAATGAGCAGTTCTTC.

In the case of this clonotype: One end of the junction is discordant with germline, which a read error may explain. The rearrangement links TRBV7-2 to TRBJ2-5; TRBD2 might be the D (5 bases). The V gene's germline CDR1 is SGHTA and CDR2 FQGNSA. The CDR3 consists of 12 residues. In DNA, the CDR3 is TGTGCCAGCAGTCGTAGCGCGGAGAACGCGGACTTC. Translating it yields CASSRSAENADF.

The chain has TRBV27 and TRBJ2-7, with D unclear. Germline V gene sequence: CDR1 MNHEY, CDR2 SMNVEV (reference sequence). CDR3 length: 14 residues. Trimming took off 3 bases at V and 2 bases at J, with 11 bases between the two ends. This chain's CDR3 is CASSLSHATYEQYF. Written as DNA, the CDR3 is TGTGCCAGCAGTTTGTCACACGCTACCTACGAGCAGTACTTC.

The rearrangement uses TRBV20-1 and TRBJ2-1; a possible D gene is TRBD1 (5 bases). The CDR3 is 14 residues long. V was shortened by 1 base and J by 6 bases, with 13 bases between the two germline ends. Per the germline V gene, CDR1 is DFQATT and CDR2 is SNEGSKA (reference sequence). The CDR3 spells CSARAQGALNEQFF. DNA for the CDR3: TGCAGTGCTAGAGCCCAAGGGGCACTCAATGAGCAGTTCTTC.

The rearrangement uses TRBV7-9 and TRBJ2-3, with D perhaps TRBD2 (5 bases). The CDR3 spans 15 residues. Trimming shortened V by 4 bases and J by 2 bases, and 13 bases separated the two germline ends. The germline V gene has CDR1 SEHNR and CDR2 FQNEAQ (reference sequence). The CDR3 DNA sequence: TGTGCCAGCAGCTCCCGAGGAGCGGCCACAGATACGCAGTATTTT. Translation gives CASSSRGAATDTQYF.

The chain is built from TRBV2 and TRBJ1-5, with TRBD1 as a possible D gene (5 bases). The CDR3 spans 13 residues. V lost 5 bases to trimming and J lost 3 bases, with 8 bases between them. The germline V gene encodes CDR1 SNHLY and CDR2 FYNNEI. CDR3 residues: CASSPGPNQPQHF. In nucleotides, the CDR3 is TGTGCCAGCAGTCCGGGACCCAATCAGCCCCAGCATTTT.

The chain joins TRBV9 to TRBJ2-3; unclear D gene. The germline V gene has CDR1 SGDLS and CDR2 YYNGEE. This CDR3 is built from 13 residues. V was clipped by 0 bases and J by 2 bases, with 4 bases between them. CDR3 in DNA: TGTGCCAGCAGCGTAGTAGTCACAGATACGCAGTATTTT. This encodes CASSVVVTDTQYF.

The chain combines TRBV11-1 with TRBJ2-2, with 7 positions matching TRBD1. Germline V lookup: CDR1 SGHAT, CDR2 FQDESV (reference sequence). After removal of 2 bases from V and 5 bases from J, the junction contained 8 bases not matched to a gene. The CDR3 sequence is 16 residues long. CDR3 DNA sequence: TGTGCCAGCAGCTTAAGGGGGCGACAGGGAACCGGGGAGCTGTTTTTT. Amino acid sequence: CASSLRGRQGTGELFF.

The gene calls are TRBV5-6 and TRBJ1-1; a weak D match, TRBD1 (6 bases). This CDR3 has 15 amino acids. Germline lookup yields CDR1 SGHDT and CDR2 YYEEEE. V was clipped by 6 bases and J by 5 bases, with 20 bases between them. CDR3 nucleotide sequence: TGTGCCAGCATCTCGGGGGGCCTTGGCTATACTGAAGCTTTCTTT. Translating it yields CASISGGLGYTEAFF.

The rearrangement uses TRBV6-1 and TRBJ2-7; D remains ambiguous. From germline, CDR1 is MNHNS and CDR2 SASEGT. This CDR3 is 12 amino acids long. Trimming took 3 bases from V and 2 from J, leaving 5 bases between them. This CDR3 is CASSDFAYEQYF. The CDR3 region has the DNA TGTGCCAGCAGTGACTTCGCCTACGAGCAGTACTTC.

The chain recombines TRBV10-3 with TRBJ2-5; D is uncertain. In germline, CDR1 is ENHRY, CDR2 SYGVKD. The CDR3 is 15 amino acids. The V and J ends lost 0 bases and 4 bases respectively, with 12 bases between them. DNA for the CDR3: TGTGCCATCAGTGAGTCGATCGGGTTTCGAGAGACCCAGTACTTC. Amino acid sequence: CAISESIGFRETQYF.

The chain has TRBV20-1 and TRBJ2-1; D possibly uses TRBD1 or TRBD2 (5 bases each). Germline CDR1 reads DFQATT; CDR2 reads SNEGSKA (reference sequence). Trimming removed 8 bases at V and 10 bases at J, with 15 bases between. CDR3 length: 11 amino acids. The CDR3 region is CSKWAGTEQFF. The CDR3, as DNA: TGCAGTAAGTGGGCTGGGACCGAGCAGTTCTTC.

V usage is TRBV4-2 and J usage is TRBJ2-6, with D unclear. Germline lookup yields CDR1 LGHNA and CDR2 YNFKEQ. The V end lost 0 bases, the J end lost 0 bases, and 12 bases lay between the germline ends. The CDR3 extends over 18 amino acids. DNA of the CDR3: TGTGCCAGCAGCCAAGATGGAACGGCAAACTCTGGGGCCAACGTCCTGACTTTC. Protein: CASSQDGTANSGANVLTF.

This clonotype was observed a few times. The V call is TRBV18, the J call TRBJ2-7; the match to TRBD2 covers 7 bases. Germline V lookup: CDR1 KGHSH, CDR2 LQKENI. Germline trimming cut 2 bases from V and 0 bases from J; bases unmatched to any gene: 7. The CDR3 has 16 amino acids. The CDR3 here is CASSPGPAGPSYEQYF. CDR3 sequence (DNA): TGTGCCAGCTCACCAGGTCCAGCGGGGCCCTCCTACGAGCAGTACTTC.

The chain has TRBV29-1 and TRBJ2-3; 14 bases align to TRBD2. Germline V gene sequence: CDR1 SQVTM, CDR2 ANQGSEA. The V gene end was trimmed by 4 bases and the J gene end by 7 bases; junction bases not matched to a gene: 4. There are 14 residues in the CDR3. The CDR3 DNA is TGCAGCGTTGCCGGGACTAGCGGGAGAAATACGCAGTATTTT. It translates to CSVAGTSGRNTQYF.

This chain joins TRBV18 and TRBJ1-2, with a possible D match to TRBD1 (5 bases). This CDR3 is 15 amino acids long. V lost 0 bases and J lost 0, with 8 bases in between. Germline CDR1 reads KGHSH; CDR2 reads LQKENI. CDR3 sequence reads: CASSPPRGTNYGYTF. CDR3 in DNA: TGTGCCAGCTCACCACCCCGGGGGACTAACTATGGCTACACCTTC.

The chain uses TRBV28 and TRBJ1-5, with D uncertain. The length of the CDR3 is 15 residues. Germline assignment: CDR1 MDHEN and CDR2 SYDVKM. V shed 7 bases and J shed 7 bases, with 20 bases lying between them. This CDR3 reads CASKEGYSVRQPQHF. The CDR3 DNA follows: TGTGCCAGCAAGGAGGGATACAGCGTCAGGCAGCCCCAGCATTTT.

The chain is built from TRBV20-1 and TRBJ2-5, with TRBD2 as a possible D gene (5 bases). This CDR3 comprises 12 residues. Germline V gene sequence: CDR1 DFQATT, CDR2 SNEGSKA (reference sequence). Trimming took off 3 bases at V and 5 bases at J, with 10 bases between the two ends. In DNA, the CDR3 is TGCAGTGCTAGTGGCGGGTTGGAGACCCAGTACTTC. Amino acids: CSASGGLETQYF.

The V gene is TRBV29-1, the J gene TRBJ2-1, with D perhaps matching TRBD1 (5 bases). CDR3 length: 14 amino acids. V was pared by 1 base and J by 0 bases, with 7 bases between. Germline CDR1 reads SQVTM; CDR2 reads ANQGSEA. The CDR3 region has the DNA TGCAGCGTTGAAGGGGGCGACTCCTACAATGAGCAGTTCTTC. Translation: CSVEGGDSYNEQFF.